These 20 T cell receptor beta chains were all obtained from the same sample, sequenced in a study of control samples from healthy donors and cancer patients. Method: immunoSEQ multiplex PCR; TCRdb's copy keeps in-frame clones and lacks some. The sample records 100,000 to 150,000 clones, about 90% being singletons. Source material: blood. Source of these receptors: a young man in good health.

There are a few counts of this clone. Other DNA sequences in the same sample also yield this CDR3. The CDR3 loop is CASSFIYEQYF. CDR3 sequence (DNA): TGTGCCAGCTCATTCATATACGAGCAGTACTTC. The chain joins TRBV28 to TRBJ2-7, with D unclear. Germline values: CDR1 MDHEN, CDR2 SYDVKM. The CDR3 is 11 amino acids. The V end was cut by 8 bases, the J end by 4 bases, with 9 bases between. Variable domain in full (rest from reference TRBV28 and TRBJ2-7): DVKVTQSSRYLVKRTGEKVFLECVQDMDHENMFWYRQDPGLGLRLIYFSYDVKMKEKGDIPEGYSVSREKKERFSLILESASTNQTSMYLCASSFIYEQYFGPGTRLTVT.

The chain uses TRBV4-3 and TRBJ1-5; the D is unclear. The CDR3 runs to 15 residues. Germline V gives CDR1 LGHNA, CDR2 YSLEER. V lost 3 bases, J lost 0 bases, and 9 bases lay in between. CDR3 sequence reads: CASSQDRNSNQPQHF. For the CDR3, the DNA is TGCGCCAGCAGCCAGGACCGTAATAGCAATCAGCCCCAGCATTTT.

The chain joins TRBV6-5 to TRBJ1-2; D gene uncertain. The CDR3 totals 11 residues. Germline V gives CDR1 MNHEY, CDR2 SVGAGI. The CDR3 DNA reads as TGTGTTTCGGGAAGGGCTCATGGCTACACCTTC. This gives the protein CVSGRAHGYTF.

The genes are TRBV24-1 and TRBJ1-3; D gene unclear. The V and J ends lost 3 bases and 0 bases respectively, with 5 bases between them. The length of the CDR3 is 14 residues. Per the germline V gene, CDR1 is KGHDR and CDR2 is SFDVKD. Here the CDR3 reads CATSDITSGNTIYF. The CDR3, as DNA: TGTGCCACCAGTGATATCACCTCTGGAAACACCATATATTTT.

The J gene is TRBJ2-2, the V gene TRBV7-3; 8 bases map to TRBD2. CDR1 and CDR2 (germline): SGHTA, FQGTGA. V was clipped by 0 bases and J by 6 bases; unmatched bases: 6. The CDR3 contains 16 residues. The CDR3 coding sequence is TGTGCCAGCAGCTTAACGGCTAGCGGGCGGGCCGGGGAGCTGTTTTTT. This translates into CASSLTASGRAGELFF.

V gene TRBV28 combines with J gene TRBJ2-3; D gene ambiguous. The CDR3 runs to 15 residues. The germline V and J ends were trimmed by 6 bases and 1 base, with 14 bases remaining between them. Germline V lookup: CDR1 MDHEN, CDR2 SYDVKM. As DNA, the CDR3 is TGTGCCAGCAGCCCTTTGGGCCTGGGCACAGATACGCAGTATTTT. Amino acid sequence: CASSPLGLGTDTQYF.

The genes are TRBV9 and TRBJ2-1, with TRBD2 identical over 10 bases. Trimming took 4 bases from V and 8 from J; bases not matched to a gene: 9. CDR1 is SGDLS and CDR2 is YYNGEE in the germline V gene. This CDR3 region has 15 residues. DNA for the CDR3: TGTGCCAGCAGCATTACCAGCGGGAGGGCCTATGAGCAGTTCTTC. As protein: CASSITSGRAYEQFF.

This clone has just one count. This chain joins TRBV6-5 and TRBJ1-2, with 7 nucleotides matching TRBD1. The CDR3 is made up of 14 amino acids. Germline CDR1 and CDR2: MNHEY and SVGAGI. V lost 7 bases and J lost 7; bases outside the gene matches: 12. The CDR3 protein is CASTQGGGAVGYTF. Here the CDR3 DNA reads TGTGCCAGCACCCAGGGGGGGGGCGCGGTTGGCTACACCTTC.

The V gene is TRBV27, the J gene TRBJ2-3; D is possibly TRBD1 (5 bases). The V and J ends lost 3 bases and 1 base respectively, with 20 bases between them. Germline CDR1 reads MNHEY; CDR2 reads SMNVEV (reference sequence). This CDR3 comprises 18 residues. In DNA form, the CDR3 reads TGTGCCAGCAGTTTCCGGCAGGGCGTACGAGGCGGCACAGATACGCAGTATTTT. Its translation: CASSFRQGVRGGTDTQYF.

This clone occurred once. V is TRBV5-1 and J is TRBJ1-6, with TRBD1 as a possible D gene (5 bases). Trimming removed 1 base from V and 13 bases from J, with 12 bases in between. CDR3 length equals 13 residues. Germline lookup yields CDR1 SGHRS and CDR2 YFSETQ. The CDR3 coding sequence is TGCGCCAGCAGCTTGCAGGACACTCCCCCCCTCCACTTT. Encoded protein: CASSLQDTPPLHF.

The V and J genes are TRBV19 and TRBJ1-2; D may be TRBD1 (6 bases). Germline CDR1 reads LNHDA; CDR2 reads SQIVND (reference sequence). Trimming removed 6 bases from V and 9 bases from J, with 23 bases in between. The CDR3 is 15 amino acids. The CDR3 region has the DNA TGTGCCAGTAGCAAACCCGCCGGGACACCTCGGAGCTACACCTTC. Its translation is CASSKPAGTPRSYTF.

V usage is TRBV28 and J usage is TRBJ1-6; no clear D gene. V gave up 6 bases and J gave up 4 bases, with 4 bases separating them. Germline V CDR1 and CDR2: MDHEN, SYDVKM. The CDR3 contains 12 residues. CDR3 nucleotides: TGTGCCAGCAGAGGTTATAATTCACCCCTCCACTTT. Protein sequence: CASRGYNSPLHF.

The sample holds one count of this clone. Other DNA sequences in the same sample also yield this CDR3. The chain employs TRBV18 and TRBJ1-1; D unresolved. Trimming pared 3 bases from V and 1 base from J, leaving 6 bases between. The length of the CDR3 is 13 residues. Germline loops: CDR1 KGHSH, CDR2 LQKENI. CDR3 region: CASSPGRNTEAFF. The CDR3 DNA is TGTGCCAGCTCACCTGGGAGGAACACTGAAGCTTTCTTT.

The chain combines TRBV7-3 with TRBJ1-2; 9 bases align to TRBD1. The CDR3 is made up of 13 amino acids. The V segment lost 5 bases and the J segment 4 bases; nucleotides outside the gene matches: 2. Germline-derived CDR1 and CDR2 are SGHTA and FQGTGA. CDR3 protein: CASSQGQGYGYTF. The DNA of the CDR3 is TGTGCCAGCAGCCAGGGACAGGGCTATGGCTACACCTTC.

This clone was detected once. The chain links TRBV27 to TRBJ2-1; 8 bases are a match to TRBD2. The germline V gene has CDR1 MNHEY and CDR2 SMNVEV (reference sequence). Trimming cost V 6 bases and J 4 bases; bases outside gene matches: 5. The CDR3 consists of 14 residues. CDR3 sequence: CASSGGGTYNEQFF. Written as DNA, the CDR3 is TGTGCCAGCAGCGGCGGGGGGACTTACAATGAGCAGTTCTTC.

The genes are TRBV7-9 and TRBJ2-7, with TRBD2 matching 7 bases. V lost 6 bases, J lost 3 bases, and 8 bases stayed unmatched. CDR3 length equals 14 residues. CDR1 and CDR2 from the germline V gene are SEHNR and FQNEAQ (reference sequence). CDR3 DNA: TGTGCCAGCAGTTCAGCGGGAAGGGGCTACGAGCAGTACTTC. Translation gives CASSSAGRGYEQYF.

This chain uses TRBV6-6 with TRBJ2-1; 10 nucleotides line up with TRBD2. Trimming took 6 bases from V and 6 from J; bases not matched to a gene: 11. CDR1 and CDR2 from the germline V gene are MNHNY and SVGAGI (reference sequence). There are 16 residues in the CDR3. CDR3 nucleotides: TGTGCCAGCAGATCGGAAGCGGGAGGGTTTCGCAATGAGCAGTTCTTC. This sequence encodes CASRSEAGGFRNEQFF.

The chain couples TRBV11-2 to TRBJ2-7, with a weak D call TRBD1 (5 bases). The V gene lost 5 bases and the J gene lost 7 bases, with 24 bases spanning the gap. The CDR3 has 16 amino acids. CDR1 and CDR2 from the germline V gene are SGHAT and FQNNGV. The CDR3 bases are TGTGCCAGCAGCCAACGACAGATGTTCGGCAATGTGGAGCAGTACTTC. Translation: CASSQRQMFGNVEQYF.

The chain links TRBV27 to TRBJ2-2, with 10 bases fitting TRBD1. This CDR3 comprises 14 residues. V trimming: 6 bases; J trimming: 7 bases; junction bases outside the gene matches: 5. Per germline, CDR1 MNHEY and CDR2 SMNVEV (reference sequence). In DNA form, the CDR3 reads TGTGCCAGCAGAGGGACAGGGGCAAACGGGGAGCTGTTTTTT. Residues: CASRGTGANGELFF.

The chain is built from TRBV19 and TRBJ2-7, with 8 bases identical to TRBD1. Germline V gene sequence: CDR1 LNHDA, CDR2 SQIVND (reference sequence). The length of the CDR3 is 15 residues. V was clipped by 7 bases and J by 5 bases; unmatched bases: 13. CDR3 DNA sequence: TGTGCCAGTAAACGGGACCGCGGACAGGGCCACGAGCAGTACTTC. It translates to CASKRDRGQGHEQYF. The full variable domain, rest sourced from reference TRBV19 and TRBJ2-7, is DGGITQSPKYLFRKEGQNVTLSCEQNLNHDAMYWYRQDPGQGLRLIYYSQIVNDFQKGDIAEGYSVSREKKESFPLTVTSAQKNPTAFYLCASKRDRGQGHEQYFGPGTRLTVT.